This T cell receptor (beta chain) was sequenced for a study of blood T cell repertoires in COVID-19. The table came from immunoSEQ multiplex PCR; TCRdb's copy has only in-frame clones and leaves some out. The sample holds approximately 250,000 clones, around 89% seen once. Trimming left V 0 bases short and J 3 bases short, with 18 bases between. The CDR3 loop spans 18 amino acids. From germline, CDR1 is MNHNS and CDR2 SASEGT. The sample comprised PBMCs or T cells enriched from blood (not recorded which). The chain is built from TRBV6-1 and TRBJ2-1, with D perhaps TRBD1 (5 bases). The source is a woman between 25 and 40 years old who had recovered from COVID-19. This CDR3 reads CASSEASLGRADYNEQFF. The CDR3 coding sequence is TGTGCCAGCAGTGAAGCATCCCTCGGCAGGGCCGACTACAATGAGCAGTTCTTC.